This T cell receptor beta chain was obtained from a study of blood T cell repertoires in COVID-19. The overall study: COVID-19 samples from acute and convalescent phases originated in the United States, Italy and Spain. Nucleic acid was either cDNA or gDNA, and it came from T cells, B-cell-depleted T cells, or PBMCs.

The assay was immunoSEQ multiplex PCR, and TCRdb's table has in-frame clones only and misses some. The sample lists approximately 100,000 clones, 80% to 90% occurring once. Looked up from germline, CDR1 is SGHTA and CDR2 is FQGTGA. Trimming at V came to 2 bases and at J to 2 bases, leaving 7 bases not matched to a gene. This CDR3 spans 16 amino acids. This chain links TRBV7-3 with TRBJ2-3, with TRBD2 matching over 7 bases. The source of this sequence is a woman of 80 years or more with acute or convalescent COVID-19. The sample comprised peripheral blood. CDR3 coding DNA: TGTGCCAGCAGCTTAGGGCGCGGGGGAAACACAGATACGCAGTATTTT. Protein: CASSLGRGGNTDTQYF.